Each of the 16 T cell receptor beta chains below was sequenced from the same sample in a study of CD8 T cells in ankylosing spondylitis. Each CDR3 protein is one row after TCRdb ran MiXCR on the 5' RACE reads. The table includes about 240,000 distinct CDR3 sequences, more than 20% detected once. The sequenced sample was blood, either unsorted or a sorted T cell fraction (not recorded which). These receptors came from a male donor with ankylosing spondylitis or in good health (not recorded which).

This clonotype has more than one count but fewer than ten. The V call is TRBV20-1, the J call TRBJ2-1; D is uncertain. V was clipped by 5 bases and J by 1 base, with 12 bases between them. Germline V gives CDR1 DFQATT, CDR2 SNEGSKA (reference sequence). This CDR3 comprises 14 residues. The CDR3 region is CSAGSDGSYNEQFF. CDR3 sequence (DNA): TGCAGTGCTGGATCGGACGGATCCTACAATGAGCAGTTCTTC.

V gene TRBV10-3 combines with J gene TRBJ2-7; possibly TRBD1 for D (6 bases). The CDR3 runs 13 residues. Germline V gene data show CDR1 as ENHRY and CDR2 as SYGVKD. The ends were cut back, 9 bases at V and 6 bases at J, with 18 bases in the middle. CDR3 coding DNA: TGTGCCATTAGGAGGACAGACCAGGGCGAGCAGTACTTC. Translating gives CAIRRTDQGEQYF.

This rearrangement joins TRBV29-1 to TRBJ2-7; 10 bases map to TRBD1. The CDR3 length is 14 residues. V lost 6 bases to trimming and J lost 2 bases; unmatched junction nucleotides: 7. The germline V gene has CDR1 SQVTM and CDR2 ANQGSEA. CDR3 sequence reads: CSVGTGATPYEQYF. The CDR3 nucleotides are TGCAGCGTAGGGACAGGGGCAACTCCCTACGAGCAGTACTTC.

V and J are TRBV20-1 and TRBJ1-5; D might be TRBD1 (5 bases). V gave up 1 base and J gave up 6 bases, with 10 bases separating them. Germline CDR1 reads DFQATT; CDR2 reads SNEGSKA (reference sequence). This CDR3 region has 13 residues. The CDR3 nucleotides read TGCAGTGCTAGAGCGGCGGGACGTCAGCCCCAGCATTTT. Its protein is CSARAAGRQPQHF.

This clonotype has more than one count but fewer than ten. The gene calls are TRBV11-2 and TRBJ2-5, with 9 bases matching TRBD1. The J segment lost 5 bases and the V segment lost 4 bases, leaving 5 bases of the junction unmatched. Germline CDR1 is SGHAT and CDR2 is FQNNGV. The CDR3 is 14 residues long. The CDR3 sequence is CASSYTGGVETQYF. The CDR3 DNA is TGTGCCAGCAGCTATACAGGGGGCGTGGAGACCCAGTACTTC.

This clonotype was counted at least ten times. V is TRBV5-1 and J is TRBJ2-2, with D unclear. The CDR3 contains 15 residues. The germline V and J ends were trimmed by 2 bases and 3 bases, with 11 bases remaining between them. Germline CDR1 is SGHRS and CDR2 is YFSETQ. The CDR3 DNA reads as TGCGCCAGCAGCTTTATGACATCGCACACCGGGGAGCTGTTTTTT. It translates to CASSFMTSHTGELFF. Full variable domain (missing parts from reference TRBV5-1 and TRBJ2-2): KAGVTQTPRYLIKTRGQQVTLSCSPISGHRSVSWYQQTPGQGLQFLFEYFSETQRNKGNFPGRFSGRQFSNSRSEMNVSTLELGDSALYLCASSFMTSHTGELFFGEGSRLTVL.

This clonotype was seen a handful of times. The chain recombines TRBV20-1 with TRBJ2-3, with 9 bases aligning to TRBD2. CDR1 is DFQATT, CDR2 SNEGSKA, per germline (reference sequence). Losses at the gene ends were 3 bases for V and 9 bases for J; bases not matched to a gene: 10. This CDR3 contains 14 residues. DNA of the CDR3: TGCAGTGCTAGCGGGGCGGGGGGGCCGTGGACGCAGTATTTT. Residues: CSASGAGGPWTQYF.

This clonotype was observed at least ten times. The CDR3: CSASTSSGTGETQYF. For the CDR3, the DNA is TGCAGTGCTAGTACGAGTTCCGGGACAGGAGAGACCCAGTACTTC. The chain uses TRBV20-1 and TRBJ2-5; 8 nucleotides match TRBD1. V lost 3 bases to trimming and J lost 4 bases; unmatched junction nucleotides: 10. Germline-derived CDR1 and CDR2 are DFQATT and SNEGSKA (reference sequence). The CDR3 runs to 15 residues.

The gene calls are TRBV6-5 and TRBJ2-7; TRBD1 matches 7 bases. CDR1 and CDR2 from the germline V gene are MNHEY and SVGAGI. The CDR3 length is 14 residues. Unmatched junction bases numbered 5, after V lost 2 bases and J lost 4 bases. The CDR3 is CASSYQGVGYEQYF. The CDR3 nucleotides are TGTGCCAGCAGTTACCAGGGGGTGGGATACGAGCAGTACTTC.

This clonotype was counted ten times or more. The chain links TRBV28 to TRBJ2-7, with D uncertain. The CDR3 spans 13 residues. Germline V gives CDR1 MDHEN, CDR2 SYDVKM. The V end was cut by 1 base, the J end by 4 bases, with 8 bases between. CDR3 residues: CASSLSPGYEQYF. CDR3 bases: TGTGCCAGCAGTTTATCCCCGGGTTACGAGCAGTACTTC.

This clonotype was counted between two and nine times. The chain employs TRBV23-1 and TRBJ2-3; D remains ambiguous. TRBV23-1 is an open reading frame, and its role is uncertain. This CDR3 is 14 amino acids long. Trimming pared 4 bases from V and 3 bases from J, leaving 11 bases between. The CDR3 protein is CASSPGNPTDTQYF. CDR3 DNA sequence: TGCGCCAGCAGTCCAGGAAATCCAACAGATACGCAGTATTTT.

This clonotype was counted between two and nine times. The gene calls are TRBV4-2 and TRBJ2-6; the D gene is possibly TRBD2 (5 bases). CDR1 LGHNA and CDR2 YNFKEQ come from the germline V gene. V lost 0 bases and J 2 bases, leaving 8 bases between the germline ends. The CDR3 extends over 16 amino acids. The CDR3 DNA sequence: TGTGCCAGCAGCCAAGAGGGGAGCACTGGGGCCAACGTCCTGACTTTC. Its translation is CASSQEGSTGANVLTF.

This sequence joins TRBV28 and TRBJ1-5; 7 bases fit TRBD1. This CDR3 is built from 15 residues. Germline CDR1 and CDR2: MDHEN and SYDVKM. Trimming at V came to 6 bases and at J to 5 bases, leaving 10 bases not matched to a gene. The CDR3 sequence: CASRTRQGVYQPQHF. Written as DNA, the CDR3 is TGTGCCAGCAGGACACGACAGGGAGTTTATCAGCCCCAGCATTTT.

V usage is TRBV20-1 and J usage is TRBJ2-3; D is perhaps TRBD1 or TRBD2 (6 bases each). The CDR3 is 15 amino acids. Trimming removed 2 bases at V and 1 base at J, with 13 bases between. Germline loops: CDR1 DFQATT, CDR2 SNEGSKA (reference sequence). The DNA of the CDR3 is TGCAGTGCTAGAAATCACAGGGAGGGCACAGATACGCAGTATTTT. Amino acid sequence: CSARNHREGTDTQYF.

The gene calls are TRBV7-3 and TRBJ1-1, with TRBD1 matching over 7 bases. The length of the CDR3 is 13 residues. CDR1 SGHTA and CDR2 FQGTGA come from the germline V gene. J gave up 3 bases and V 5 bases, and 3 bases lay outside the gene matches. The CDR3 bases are TGTGCCAGCAGCGCACAGGGGTACACTGAAGCTTTCTTT. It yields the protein CASSAQGYTEAFF.

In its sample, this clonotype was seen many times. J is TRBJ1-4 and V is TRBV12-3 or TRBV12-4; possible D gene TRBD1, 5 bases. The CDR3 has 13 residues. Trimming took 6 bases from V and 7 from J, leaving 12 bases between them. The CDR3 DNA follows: TGTGCCAGCAGCCAAGGGACGGCTGAAAAACTGTTTTTT. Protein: CASSQGTAEKLFF.